The 21 T cell receptor beta chains listed next were all sequenced from one sample in a study of blood T cell repertoires in COVID-19 (dated by TCRdb to between 2020 and 2021). Receptors were amplified or captured by the immunoSEQ multiplex PCR assay. The source is immuneACCESS, and TCRdb retained only in-frame sequences with V and J called. Part of the clones is not carried over; for the studies checked, unresolved V genes explain less than half of this, and the remainder is unexplained. Here the sample has about 71,000 clones; more than 75% occur a single time. Of the sample, around 15% is held by the ten largest clones. Sequencing input: peripheral blood. These receptors were obtained from an elderly woman with acute or convalescent COVID-19.

This CDR3 reads CASSPIPGSTEAFF. The CDR3 coding sequence is TGTGCCAGCTCACCCATCCCAGGGTCCACTGAAGCTTTCTTT. V and J are TRBV18 and TRBJ1-1; the D gene is possibly TRBD1 (5 bases). The CDR3 extends over 14 amino acids. With 3 bases removed from V and 4 bases from J, the gap between germline ends came to 12 bases. CDR1 KGHSH and CDR2 LQKENI come from the germline V gene.

This chain links TRBV25-1 with TRBJ2-7, with D tentatively TRBD2 (6 bases). The CDR3 is 15 amino acids. Trimming removed 5 bases from V and 5 bases from J, with 19 bases in between. Germline V gene sequence: CDR1 MGHDK, CDR2 SYGVNS. CDR3 residues: CASSYIGSTVNEQYF. The CDR3 nucleotides are TGTGCCAGCAGTTACATCGGGAGTACGGTAAACGAGCAGTACTTC.

About this clone: One end of the junction is discordant with germline, which a read error may explain. This sequence joins TRBV18 and TRBJ2-3, with D possibly being TRBD2 (6 bases). The CDR3 is made up of 12 amino acids. Germline CDR1 is KGHSH and CDR2 is LQKENI. CDR3 amino acids: CASSHRDLILGF. CDR3 in DNA: TGTGCCAGCTCGCACCGGGACTTGATTTTGGGGTTT.

The chain is built from TRBV11-2 and TRBJ2-7; the match to TRBD1 covers 8 bases. Germline CDR1 is SGHAT and CDR2 is FQNNGV. The ends lost 5 bases at V and 0 bases at J; junction bases unmatched: 3. The CDR3 has 14 amino acids. In DNA, the CDR3 is TGTGCCAGCAGCCGGACAGGGATCTCCTACGAGCAGTACTTC. It yields the protein CASSRTGISYEQYF.

This clone has a single count. This rearrangement joins TRBV12-5 to TRBJ2-2; TRBD1 matches 10 bases. Germline CDR1 is LGHNT and CDR2 is FRNRAP. The CDR3 covers 17 residues. V shed 0 bases, J shed 6 bases, and the junction held 7 bases outside the gene matches. The DNA of the CDR3 is TGTGCTAGTGGTTTGGTACTCGGGACAGGGGCTTCCGGGGAGCTGTTTTTT. This encodes CASGLVLGTGASGELFF.

The rearrangement joins TRBV30 to TRBJ2-5; 15 bases agree with TRBD2. This CDR3 region has 16 residues. Trimming removed 4 bases from V and 6 bases from J; junction bases left unmatched: 9. The germline V gene has CDR1 GTSNPN and CDR2 SVGIG (reference sequence). The DNA for the CDR3 is TGTGCCTGGAACGCTGTCGGGACTAGCGGGAGGAAGACCCAGTACTTC. Protein sequence: CAWNAVGTSGRKTQYF.

J is TRBJ1-2 and V is TRBV6-6; 9 bases agree with TRBD1. The germline V gene encodes CDR1 MNHNY and CDR2 SVGAGI (reference sequence). The J segment lost 6 bases and the V segment lost 4 bases, leaving 12 bases of the junction unmatched. This CDR3 is built from 16 residues. The CDR3 DNA follows: TGTGCCAGCAGTTGGACAGGGGCCCCCCTAATGGATGGCTACACCTTC. Translated, it gives CASSWTGAPLMDGYTF.

This clone was counted only a few times. The CDR3 here is CAISGQGGETQYF. CDR3 nucleotides: TGTGCCATCAGTGGGCAGGGAGGAGAGACCCAGTACTTC. The V gene is TRBV10-3, the J gene TRBJ2-5, with D perhaps TRBD2 (6 bases). This CDR3 region has 13 residues. V dropped 4 bases and J dropped 4 bases, with 10 bases sitting between them. The germline V gene encodes CDR1 ENHRY and CDR2 SYGVKD.

The count of this clone is one. This chain connects TRBV27 to TRBJ2-7; no clear D. The CDR3 totals 13 residues. V was cut by 2 bases and J by 6 bases, with 11 bases left in between. Germline CDR1 reads MNHEY; CDR2 reads SMNVEV (reference sequence). The CDR3 coding sequence is TGTGCCAGCAGTTTAGGGCCCGGTGTCGAGCAGTACTTC. Protein product: CASSLGPGVEQYF.

The V and J genes are TRBV9 and TRBJ2-1; D is possibly TRBD2 (5 bases). Between the trimmed V and J ends, which lost 3 bases and 5 bases, there was a span of 9 bases. Germline V gene data show CDR1 as SGDLS and CDR2 as YYNGEE. CDR3 length: 13 amino acids. The CDR3 sequence: CASSADWDNEQFF. In DNA form, the CDR3 reads TGTGCCAGCAGCGCGGACTGGGACAATGAGCAGTTCTTC.

This sequence joins TRBV5-8 and TRBJ1-1; D gene uncertain. V was cut by 3 bases and J by 1 base, with 10 bases left in between. The CDR3 runs 14 residues. Germline CDR1 is SGHTS and CDR2 is YDEGEE. The chain's CDR3 is CASSSLTGNTEAFF. The CDR3 DNA sequence: TGTGCCAGCAGCTCTCTGACGGGGAACACTGAAGCTTTCTTT.

This clone was counted a single time. The chain joins TRBV6-5 to TRBJ2-4; D is perhaps TRBD2 (5 bases). With 6 bases removed from V and 7 bases from J, the gap between germline ends came to 16 bases. Germline-derived CDR1 and CDR2 are MNHEY and SVGAGI. The CDR3 is 14 amino acids. The CDR3, as DNA: TGTGCCAGCAGCCCCTCTCTAGCTGTTAACATTCAGTACTTC. It specifies CASSPSLAVNIQYF.

The chain has TRBV5-6 and TRBJ2-2; 8 nucleotides match TRBD1. CDR1 is SGHDT, CDR2 YYEEEE, per germline. V lost 4 bases and J lost 7; bases outside the gene matches: 9. The CDR3 has 15 amino acids. The CDR3 spells CASSHRQGRGGELFF. The CDR3 DNA reads as TGTGCCAGCAGCCATCGACAGGGGCGTGGCGGGGAGCTGTTTTTT.

The gene calls are TRBV6-2 or TRBV6-3 and TRBJ1-6; 8 nucleotides line up with TRBD1. This CDR3 is 17 amino acids long. With V trimmed by 5 bases and J by 7 bases, 13 bases remained unmatched. Germline-derived CDR1 and CDR2 are MNHEY and SVGEGT. The CDR3 loop is CASSPGQGRGRNSPLHF. CDR3 nucleotides: TGTGCCAGCAGTCCCGGACAGGGTCGGGGGAGAAATTCACCCCTCCACTTT.

The chain uses TRBV4-3 and TRBJ2-7; D gene unclear. Trimming removed 0 bases at V and 0 bases at J, with 9 bases between. There are 15 residues in the CDR3. Germline assignment: CDR1 LGHNA and CDR2 YSLEER. CDR3 region: CASSQEHFGSYEQYF. The CDR3 DNA is TGCGCCAGCAGCCAAGAGCACTTCGGCTCCTACGAGCAGTACTTC.

CDR3 sequence: CASSLARAQPQHF. The CDR3 DNA sequence: TGTGCCAGCAGCTTAGCCAGGGCTCAGCCCCAGCATTTT. This sequence joins TRBV13 and TRBJ1-5; weak D call: TRBD1 (5 bases). V was pared by 1 base and J by 6 bases, with 7 bases between. Germline loops: CDR1 PRHDT, CDR2 FYEKMQ (reference sequence). CDR3 length: 13 amino acids. The variable domain in full, with the rest retrieved from reference TRBV13 and TRBJ1-5, is AAGVIQSPRHLIKEKRETATLKCYPIPRHDTVYWYQQGPGQDPQFLISFYEKMQSDKGSIPDRFSAQQFSDYHSELNMSSLELGDSALYFCASSLARAQPQHFGDGTRLSIL.

In this sample, this clone turned up a few times. The rearrangement joins TRBV7-8 to TRBJ2-7, with 15 bases that match TRBD2. Per the germline V gene, CDR1 is SGHVS and CDR2 is FQNEAQ. The CDR3 is made up of 17 amino acids. Unmatched junction bases numbered 8, after V lost 5 bases and J lost 3 bases. CDR3 in DNA: TGTGCCAGCAGCCTGGGACTAGCGGGAGGCTTGAACTACGAGCAGTACTTC. It yields the protein CASSLGLAGGLNYEQYF.

Here the CDR3 reads CASSLGLAYEQYF. In nucleotides, the CDR3 is TGTGCCAGCAGCCTCGGACTAGCCTACGAGCAGTACTTC. V is TRBV6-5 and J is TRBJ2-7; 7 bases agree with TRBD2. The CDR3 runs to 13 residues. With 6 bases clipped from V and 2 bases from J, the junction kept 4 bases outside the gene matches. Germline V gene sequence: CDR1 MNHEY, CDR2 SVGAGI.

The chain is built from TRBV30 and TRBJ1-3; tentative D call: TRBD1 (5 bases). The CDR3 covers 15 residues. V was clipped by 2 bases and J by 0 bases, with 11 bases between them. Germline V gene data show CDR1 as GTSNPN and CDR2 as SVGIG (reference sequence). The CDR3 nucleotides read TGTGCCTGGAGTTCGGGACTCCTCTCTGGAAACACCATATATTTT. The encoded protein is CAWSSGLLSGNTIYF.

The chain joins TRBV19 to TRBJ2-5; TRBD1 is a possible D gene (6 bases). With 6 bases removed from V and 5 bases from J, the gap between germline ends came to 16 bases. The CDR3 covers 14 residues. Germline V lookup: CDR1 LNHDA, CDR2 SQIVND (reference sequence). The CDR3, as DNA: TGTGCCAGTAGCAGTAACAGGGAGAAGGAGACCCAGTACTTC. The encoded protein is CASSSNREKETQYF.

In regard to this clone: This sample includes further DNA sequences coding for the same CDR3. This chain links TRBV27 with TRBJ1-1; D remains unclear. The germline CDR1 and CDR2 sequences are MNHEY and SMNVEV (reference sequence). V was cut by 5 bases and J by 1 base, with 11 bases left in between. The CDR3 runs 14 residues. The CDR3 DNA is TGTGCCAGCAGTCCTAGACGGGGGAACACTGAAGCTTTCTTT. Amino acids: CASSPRRGNTEAFF.